The rows below give T cell receptor beta chains drawn from one sample of a study of T-cell reconstitution after alpha-beta-depleted transplantation in children. In TCRdb, the PCR reads were re-called with MiXCR into one record per CDR3 protein. The top ten hold approximately 5.4% of the sample, which has under 300,000 distinct CDR3 sequences, about 9.6% seen once. The material was PBMCs from the stem cell graft donor, obtained from the stem cell graft. These receptors all stem from a human donor who donated a stem cell graft to a child with SCID. CDR3s include the opening cysteine and the closing phenylalanine or tryptophan. Fields, in order: D gene, V gene, J gene, clone size, CDR3 protein, CDR3 DNA. A D gene is named only where the DNA matches it firmly. The size of a clone is reported for some rows only, either as once, few or many, or as a class for expanded clones.

D: NA; V: TRBV7-6; J: TRBJ2-3; size: many; CDR3: CASSTGYNTDTQYF; DNA: TGTGCCAGCAGCACGGGATATAACACAGATACGCAGTATTTT
D: NA; V: TRBV20-1; J: TRBJ1-5; size: many; CDR3: CSASHSGEGNQPQHF; DNA: TGCAGTGCCAGTCATTCGGGTGAGGGCAATCAGCCCCAGCATTTT
D: NA; V: TRBV5-1; J: TRBJ1-4; size: NA; CDR3: CASSSRAATNEKLFF; DNA: TGCGCCAGCAGCTCCAGAGCTGCAACTAATGAAAAACTGTTTTTT
D: NA; V: TRBV4-1; J: TRBJ2-7; size: many; CDR3: CASSQVHTGGAYEQYF; DNA: TGCGCCAGCAGCCAAGTCCATACCGGAGGGGCGTACGAGCAGTACTTC
D: NA; V: TRBV5-5; J: TRBJ1-2; size: NA; CDR3: CASSLAADGPIYGYTF; DNA: TGTGCCAGCAGCTTGGCCGCTGACGGCCCGATCTATGGCTACACCTTC
D: TRBD2; V: TRBV7-8; J: TRBJ2-2; size: many; CDR3: CASNPGAGGNTGELFF; DNA: TGTGCCAGCAACCCAGGGGCGGGGGGTAACACCGGGGAGCTGTTTTTT
D: NA; V: TRBV6-1; J: TRBJ2-3; size: few; CDR3: CASSQGGRGTDTQYF; DNA: TGTGCCAGCAGTCAAGGCGGCCGCGGCACAGATACGCAGTATTTT
D: NA; V: TRBV10-3; J: TRBJ1-5; size: many; CDR3: CAISSDLSNQPQHF; DNA: TGTGCCATCAGTTCGGATCTTAGCAATCAGCCCCAGCATTTT
D: NA; V: TRBV7-2; J: TRBJ2-7; size: many; CDR3: CASSLGQGGKGREQYF; DNA: TGTGCCAGCAGCTTAGGTCAAGGGGGGAAGGGTCGAGAGCAGTACTTC
D: NA; V: TRBV7-9; J: TRBJ1-6; size: many; CDR3: CASSPRGVALHF; DNA: TGTGCCAGCAGCCCTAGGGGGGTGGCCCTCCACTTT
D: NA; V: TRBV5-6; J: TRBJ2-1; size: many; CDR3: CASSLLGDDYNEQFF; DNA: TGTGCCAGCAGCTTGCTTGGAGACGACTACAATGAGCAGTTCTTC
D: NA; V: TRBV5-1; J: TRBJ1-5; size: many; CDR3: CASSPLPNQPQHF; DNA: TGCGCCAGCAGCCCCCTACCGAATCAGCCCCAGCATTTT
D: NA; V: TRBV7-2; J: TRBJ2-3; size: many; CDR3: CASSLVGGVATDTQYF; DNA: TGTGCCAGCAGCTTAGTGGGCGGGGTGGCGACAGATACGCAGTATTTT
D: NA; V: TRBV5-6; J: TRBJ1-4; size: NA; CDR3: CASSGYREANEKLFF; DNA: TGTGCCAGCAGCGGCTACAGGGAAGCTAATGAAAAACTGTTTTTT
D: NA; V: TRBV6-2/TRBV6-3; J: TRBJ1-2; size: NA; CDR3: CASSLGNTFYGYTF; DNA: TGTGCCAGCAGTTTAGGGAATACCTTCTATGGCTACACCTTC
D: TRBD2; V: TRBV10-3; J: TRBJ2-3; size: many; CDR3: CAISESGGGTQYF; DNA: TGTGCCATCAGTGAGTCGGGGGGGGGTACGCAGTATTTT
D: TRBD1; V: TRBV20-1; J: TRBJ2-7; size: few; CDR3: CSASDRTQGYEQYF; DNA: TGCAGTGCCTCGGACAGGACCCAAGGTTACGAGCAGTACTTC
D: TRBD2; V: TRBV2; J: TRBJ2-7; size: many; CDR3: CASGLAASYEQYF; DNA: TGTGCCAGCGGGCTAGCGGCCTCCTACGAGCAGTACTTC
D: NA; V: TRBV5-5; J: TRBJ1-1; size: many; CDR3: CASSRTGILTEAFF; DNA: TGTGCCAGCAGCCGAACAGGGATCCTCACTGAAGCTTTCTTT
D: NA; V: TRBV5-4; J: TRBJ2-5; size: many; CDR3: CASSNRQVQETQYF; DNA: TGTGCCAGCAGCAACCGACAGGTTCAAGAGACCCAGTACTTC
D: NA; V: TRBV5-1; J: TRBJ1-1; size: few; CDR3: CASSPPNRQNTEAFF; DNA: TGCGCCAGCAGCCCGCCGAACAGACAGAACACTGAAGCTTTCTTT
D: NA; V: TRBV12-3/TRBV12-4; J: TRBJ1-2; size: many; CDR3: CASSLRAADYGYTF; DNA: TGTGCCAGCAGTTTGAGGGCGGCGGACTATGGCTACACCTTC
D: TRBD1; V: TRBV5-6; J: TRBJ2-7; size: many; CDR3: CASGRQGRTYEQYF; DNA: TGTGCCAGCGGCCGACAGGGGAGGACCTACGAGCAGTACTTC
D: NA; V: TRBV19; J: TRBJ2-1; size: many; CDR3: CASSTGRLNEQFF; DNA: TGTGCCAGTAGTACGGGCAGGTTAAACGAGCAGTTCTTC
D: NA; V: TRBV5-1; J: TRBJ2-1; size: few; CDR3: CASSLTDSSYNEQFF; DNA: TGCGCCAGCAGCTTGACCGATAGCTCCTACAATGAGCAGTTCTTC
D: NA; V: TRBV20-1; J: TRBJ2-7; size: many; CDR3: CSARARNSYEQYF; DNA: TGCAGTGCTAGAGCCAGGAATTCCTACGAGCAGTACTTC
D: NA; V: TRBV4-1; J: TRBJ1-1; size: many; CDR3: CASSRTNAITEAFF; DNA: TGCGCCAGCAGCCGGACAAACGCGATAACTGAAGCTTTCTTT
D: NA; V: TRBV7-2; J: TRBJ2-2; size: many; CDR3: CASSLVQGGTGELFF; DNA: TGTGCCAGCAGCTTAGTGCAGGGAGGCACCGGGGAGCTGTTTTTT
D: TRBD2; V: TRBV28; J: TRBJ2-3; size: NA; CDR3: CASSDGGGSKRDTQYF; DNA: TGTGCCAGCAGCGACGGGGGGGGGAGTAAGAGAGATACGCAGTATTTT
D: NA; V: TRBV30; J: TRBJ1-1; size: few; CDR3: CAWSIRGGSEAFF; DNA: TGTGCCTGGAGCATCCGGGGGGGCTCTGAAGCTTTCTTT
D: NA; V: TRBV5-1; J: TRBJ1-1; size: many; CDR3: CASSLESGSRAEAFF; DNA: TGCGCCAGCAGCTTGGAATCGGGGTCTAGGGCTGAAGCTTTCTTT
D: NA; V: TRBV27; J: TRBJ1-1; size: many; CDR3: CASSFYSYTEAFF; DNA: TGTGCCAGCAGTTTCTACTCTTACACTGAAGCTTTCTTT
D: TRBD1; V: TRBV3-1; J: TRBJ1-2; size: many; CDR3: CASSQYGTGSNYGYTF; DNA: TGTGCCAGCAGCCAATACGGGACAGGGTCCAACTATGGCTACACCTTC
D: NA; V: TRBV7-9; J: TRBJ1-5; size: many; CDR3: CASSFGRDQPQHF; DNA: TGTGCCAGCAGCTTTGGGCGGGATCAGCCCCAGCATTTT
D: NA; V: TRBV7-9; J: TRBJ1-1; size: many; CDR3: CASSPDTGNTEAFF; DNA: TGTGCCAGCAGCCCCGATACAGGGAACACTGAAGCTTTCTTT
D: NA; V: TRBV20-1; J: TRBJ2-5; size: many; CDR3: CSAFPGWETQYF; DNA: TGCAGTGCTTTTCCGGGGTGGGAGACCCAGTACTTC
D: NA; V: TRBV5-1; J: TRBJ1-2; size: many; CDR3: CASSLEASYGYTF; DNA: TGCGCCAGCAGCCTCGAGGCATCCTATGGCTACACCTTC
D: TRBD2; V: TRBV12-3/TRBV12-4; J: TRBJ2-1; size: many; CDR3: CASRYGLDPIYQQFF; DNA: TGTGCCAGCAGATATGGACTAGACCCCATCTATCAGCAGTTCTTC
D: NA; V: TRBV27; J: TRBJ2-5; size: NA; CDR3: CASSIDGGRETQYF; DNA: TGTGCCAGCAGTATTGACGGGGGCAGGGAGACCCAGTACTTC
D: NA; V: TRBV6-2/TRBV6-3; J: TRBJ2-7; size: many; CDR3: CASSWAPRASSYEQYF; DNA: TGTGCCAGCAGTTGGGCCCCCAGGGCCAGCTCCTACGAGCAGTACTTC
D: NA; V: TRBV20-1; J: TRBJ2-1; size: many; CDR3: CSAEKVTGQGNEQFF; DNA: TGCAGCGCTGAAAAGGTAACAGGGCAAGGAAATGAGCAGTTCTTC
D: NA; V: TRBV7-2; J: TRBJ1-1; size: many; CDR3: CASSFLGAPNTEAFF; DNA: TGTGCCAGCAGCTTTCTAGGGGCTCCGAACACTGAAGCTTTCTTT